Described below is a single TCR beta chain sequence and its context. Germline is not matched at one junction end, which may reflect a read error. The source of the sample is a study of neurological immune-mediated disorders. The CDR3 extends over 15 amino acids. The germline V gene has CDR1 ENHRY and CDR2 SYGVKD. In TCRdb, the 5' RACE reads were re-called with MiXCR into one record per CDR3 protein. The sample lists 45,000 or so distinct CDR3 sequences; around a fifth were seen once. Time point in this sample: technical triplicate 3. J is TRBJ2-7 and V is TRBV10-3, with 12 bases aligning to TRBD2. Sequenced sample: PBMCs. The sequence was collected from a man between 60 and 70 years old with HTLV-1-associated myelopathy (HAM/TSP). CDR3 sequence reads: CVISYGLAGSYEQYF. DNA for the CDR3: TGTGTCATCAGTTACGGACTAGCGGGGTCCTACGAGCAGTACTTC.